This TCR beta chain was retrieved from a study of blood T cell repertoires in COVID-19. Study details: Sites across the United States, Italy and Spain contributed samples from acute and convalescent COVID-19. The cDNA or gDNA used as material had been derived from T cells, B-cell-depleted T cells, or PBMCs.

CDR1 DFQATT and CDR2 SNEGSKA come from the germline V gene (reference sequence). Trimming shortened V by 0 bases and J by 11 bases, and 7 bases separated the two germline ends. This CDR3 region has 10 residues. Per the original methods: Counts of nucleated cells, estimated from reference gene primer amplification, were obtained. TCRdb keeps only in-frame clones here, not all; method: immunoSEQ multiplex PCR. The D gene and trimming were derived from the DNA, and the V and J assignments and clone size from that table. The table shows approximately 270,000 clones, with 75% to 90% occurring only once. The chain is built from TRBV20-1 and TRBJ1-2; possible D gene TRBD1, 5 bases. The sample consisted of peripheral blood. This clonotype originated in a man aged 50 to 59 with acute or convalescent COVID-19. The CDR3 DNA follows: TGCAGTGCTAGAGAGGGGGGTTACACCTTC. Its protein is CSAREGGYTF.